The 10 T cell receptor beta chains listed next were all sequenced from one sample in a study of cytomegalovirus exposure and HLA in healthy donors. The PCR made use of 60 Vbeta and 13 Jbeta primers. Libraries were prepared by immunoSEQ multiplex PCR; TCRdb keeps only in-frame clonotypes and omits some of them. Of around 100,000 clones listed, 80% to 90% are singletons. Sequenced input: PBMCs. The receptor set was obtained from a man in his thirties or forties in good health and CMV-seropositive.

This chain connects TRBV30 to TRBJ1-1, with D unclear. V lost 5 bases and J 0 bases, leaving 7 bases between the germline ends. There are 12 residues in the CDR3. CDR1 and CDR2 from the germline V gene are GTSNPN and SVGIG (reference sequence). The CDR3 bases are TGTGCCTGGGGACTCATGAACACTGAAGCTTTCTTT. This encodes CAWGLMNTEAFF.

The rearrangement uses TRBV2 and TRBJ1-1; D perhaps matches TRBD1 (5 bases). V lost 11 bases, J lost 4 bases, and 17 bases lay in between. The CDR3 totals 13 residues. The germline gives CDR1 SNHLY, CDR2 FYNNEI. The CDR3 sequence is CAGRGREGTEAFF. The CDR3 DNA follows: TGTGCCGGGAGGGGACGGGAAGGCACTGAAGCTTTCTTT.

V and J are TRBV12-5 and TRBJ2-1; D unresolved. The germline CDR1 and CDR2 sequences are LGHNT and FRNRAP. The CDR3 runs 14 residues. Trimming shortened V by 1 base and J by 6 bases, and 10 bases separated the two germline ends. CDR3 protein: CASGLDQDFNEQFF. DNA for the CDR3: TGTGCTAGTGGTTTGGACCAAGACTTCAATGAGCAGTTCTTC.

CDR3 residues: CASSREDSDYGYTF. The CDR3 DNA sequence: TGTGCCAGCAGTCGCGAGGACAGTGACTATGGCTACACCTTC. The chain employs TRBV16 and TRBJ1-2, with TRBD1 as a possible D gene (6 bases). The CDR3 contains 14 residues. V gave up 6 bases and J gave up 3 bases, with 14 bases separating them. Germline-derived CDR1 and CDR2 are KGHSY and FQNENV.

This clone was detected only once. The chain recombines TRBV29-1 with TRBJ2-2; no clear D gene. CDR1 is SQVTM and CDR2 is ANQGSEA in the germline V gene. The CDR3 is 15 residues long. The V end was cut by 7 bases, the J end by 0 bases, with 15 bases between. The CDR3 loop reads CSATEQNANTGELFF. CDR3 DNA sequence: TGCAGCGCTACGGAGCAGAACGCGAACACCGGGGAGCTGTTTTTT.

CDR3 region: CASSTRDSRPSQFF. CDR3 DNA sequence: TGTGCCAGCAGCACCCGGGACTCTCGGCCCTCGCAGTTCTTC. V and J are TRBV7-2 and TRBJ2-1, with a tentative D call TRBD2 (6 bases). Trimming left V 5 bases short and J 12 bases short, with 20 bases between. CDR1 and CDR2 from the germline V gene are SGHTA and FQGNSA. This CDR3 region has 14 residues.

The chain couples TRBV4-3 to TRBJ2-2; 10 bases align to TRBD1. This CDR3 contains 18 residues. Germline lookup yields CDR1 LGHNA and CDR2 YSLEER. The V and J ends lost 0 bases and 5 bases, in that order; junction bases with no gene match: 9. The CDR3 DNA reads as TGCGCCAGCAGCCAAGAGATCAGACAGGGGGCGAGGACCGGGGAGCTGTTTTTT. Protein sequence: CASSQEIRQGARTGELFF.

This chain uses TRBV19 with TRBJ2-2, with D maybe TRBD2 (6 bases). The length of the CDR3 is 15 residues. The V and J ends lost 6 bases and 0 bases respectively, with 11 bases between them. The germline CDR1 and CDR2 sequences are LNHDA and SQIVND (reference sequence). CDR3 region: CASRPTGANTGELFF. For the CDR3, the DNA is TGTGCCAGTAGACCTACGGGGGCGAACACCGGGGAGCTGTTTTTT.

The chain carries TRBV5-1 and TRBJ1-1, with 9 bases aligning to TRBD1. Germline trimming cut 4 bases from V and 4 bases from J; bases unmatched to any gene: 11. The CDR3 is 16 residues long. Germline lookup yields CDR1 SGHRS and CDR2 YFSETQ. The CDR3 sequence is CASSQPGGQGSTEAFF. The CDR3 coding sequence is TGCGCCAGCAGCCAACCCGGGGGACAGGGAAGCACTGAAGCTTTCTTT.

The chain employs TRBV5-1 and TRBJ2-3; 13 positions match TRBD2. The J segment lost 1 base and the V segment lost 5 bases, leaving 7 bases of the junction unmatched. The germline CDR1 and CDR2 sequences are SGHRS and YFSETQ. This CDR3 has 17 amino acids. The CDR3 coding sequence is TGCGCCAGCAGTACACTAGCGGGAGGGCCAGGCACAGATACGCAGTATTTT. Its protein product is CASSTLAGGPGTDTQYF.